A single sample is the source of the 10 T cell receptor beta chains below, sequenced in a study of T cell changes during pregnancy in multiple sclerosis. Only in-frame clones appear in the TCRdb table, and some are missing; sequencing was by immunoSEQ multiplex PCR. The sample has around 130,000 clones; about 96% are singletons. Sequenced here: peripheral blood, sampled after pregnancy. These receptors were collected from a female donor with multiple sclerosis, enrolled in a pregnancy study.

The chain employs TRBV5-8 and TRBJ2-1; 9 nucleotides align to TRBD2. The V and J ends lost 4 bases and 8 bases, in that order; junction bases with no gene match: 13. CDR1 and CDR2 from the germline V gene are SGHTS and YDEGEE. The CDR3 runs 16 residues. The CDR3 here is CASSPIRGAGGYEQFF. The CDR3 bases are TGTGCCAGCAGCCCTATCCGGGGAGCGGGAGGCTATGAGCAGTTCTTC.

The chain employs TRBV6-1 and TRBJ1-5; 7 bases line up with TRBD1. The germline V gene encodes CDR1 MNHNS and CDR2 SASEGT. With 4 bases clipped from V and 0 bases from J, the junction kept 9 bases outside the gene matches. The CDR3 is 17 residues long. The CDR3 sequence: CASSVRQGEDSNQPQHF. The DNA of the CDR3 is TGTGCCAGCAGTGTTAGGCAGGGGGAAGATAGCAATCAGCCCCAGCATTTT.

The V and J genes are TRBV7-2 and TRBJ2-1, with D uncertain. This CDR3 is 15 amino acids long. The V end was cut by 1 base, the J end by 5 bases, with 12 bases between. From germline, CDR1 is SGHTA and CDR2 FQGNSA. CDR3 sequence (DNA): TGTGCCAGCAGCTTAGACAGCTTTCTTAACAATGAGCAGTTCTTC. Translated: CASSLDSFLNNEQFF.

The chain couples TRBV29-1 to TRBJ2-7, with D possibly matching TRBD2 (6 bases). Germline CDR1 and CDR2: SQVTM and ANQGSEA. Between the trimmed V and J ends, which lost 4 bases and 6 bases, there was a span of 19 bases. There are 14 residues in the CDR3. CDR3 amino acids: CSVARSGVGGEQYF. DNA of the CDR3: TGCAGCGTTGCCCGCTCGGGGGTCGGTGGCGAGCAGTACTTC.

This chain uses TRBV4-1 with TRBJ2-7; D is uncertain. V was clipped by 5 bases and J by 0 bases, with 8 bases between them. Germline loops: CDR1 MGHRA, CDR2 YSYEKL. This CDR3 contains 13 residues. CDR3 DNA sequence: TGCGCCAGCAGCGTGGCAGACTCCTACGAGCAGTACTTC. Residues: CASSVADSYEQYF.

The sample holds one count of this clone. The CDR3 DNA is TGTGCCAGAGCCTGTAAAGGGGGGCAGTACTTC. It encodes CARACKGGQYF. V usage is TRBV19 and J usage is TRBJ2-7; D is perhaps TRBD1 (6 bases). Trimming removed 9 bases at V and 9 bases at J, with 15 bases between. CDR1 is LNHDA, CDR2 SQIVND, per germline (reference sequence). CDR3 size: 11 residues.

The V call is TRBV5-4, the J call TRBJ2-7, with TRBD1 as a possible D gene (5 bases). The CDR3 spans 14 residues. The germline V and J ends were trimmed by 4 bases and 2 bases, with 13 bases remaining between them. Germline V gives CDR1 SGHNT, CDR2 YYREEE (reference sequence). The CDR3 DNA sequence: TGTGCCAGCAGCACAGGCGGACACCCCTACGAGCAGTACTTC. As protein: CASSTGGHPYEQYF.

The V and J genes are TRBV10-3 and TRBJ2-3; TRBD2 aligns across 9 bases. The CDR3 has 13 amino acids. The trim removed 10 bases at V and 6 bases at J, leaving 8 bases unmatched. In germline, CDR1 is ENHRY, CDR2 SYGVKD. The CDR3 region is CASWREGVDTQYF. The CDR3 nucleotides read TGTGCCAGCTGGCGGGAGGGGGTCGATACGCAGTATTTT.

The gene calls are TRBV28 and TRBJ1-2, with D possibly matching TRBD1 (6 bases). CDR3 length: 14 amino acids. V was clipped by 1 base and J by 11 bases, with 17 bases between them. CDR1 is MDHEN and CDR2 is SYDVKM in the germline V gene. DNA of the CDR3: TGTGCCAGCAGTTTATACGTATTAAGGGACACGTACACCTTC. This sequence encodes CASSLYVLRDTYTF.

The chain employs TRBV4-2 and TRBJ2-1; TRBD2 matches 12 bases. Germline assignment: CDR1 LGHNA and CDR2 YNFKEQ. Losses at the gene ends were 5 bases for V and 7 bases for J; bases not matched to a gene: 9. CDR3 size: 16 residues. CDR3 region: CASSTQSGLAGNEQFF. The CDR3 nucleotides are TGTGCCAGCAGCACCCAATCCGGACTAGCGGGAAATGAGCAGTTCTTC.